This TCR beta chain was captured by sequencing in a study of PD-L1 blockade in urothelial cancer. TCRdb's table, derived via immunoSEQ multiplex PCR, lists solely in-frame clones and lacks some. This table has some 45,000 clones, about 88% appearing once. Time point noted: pretreatment peripheral blood. The source material was PBMCs, sampled around atezolizumab (anti-PD-L1) treatment. This clonotype was obtained from a donor at least 40 years old with urothelial cancer.

The CDR3, as DNA: TGTGCCACCAGCAGCCAAACCTACGAGCAGTACTTC. It specifies CATSSQTYEQYF. The rearrangement joins TRBV15 to TRBJ2-7; D gene uncertain. Per the germline V gene, CDR1 is LNHNV and CDR2 is YYDKDF (reference sequence). The CDR3 runs to 12 residues. V was clipped by 3 bases and J by 2 bases, with 5 bases between them.